The next 32 T cell receptor beta chains were all read from a single sample in a study of cytomegalovirus exposure and HLA in healthy donors. Here immunoSEQ multiplex PCR was the method, and the copy in TCRdb shows in-frame clones only, minus some. The data contain some 170,000 clones, approximately 86% of them singletons. The sequencing sample was made of PBMCs. The source is a man aged 18 to 29 in good health and CMV-seropositive.

The CDR3 region is CASSEGTGGTEAFF. DNA of the CDR3: TGTGCCAGCAGTGAAGGGACAGGGGGCACTGAAGCTTTCTTT. The J gene is TRBJ1-1, the V gene TRBV25-1; 11 nucleotides align to TRBD1. With 2 bases clipped from V and 4 bases from J, the junction kept 0 bases outside the gene matches. The germline CDR1 and CDR2 sequences are MGHDK and SYGVNS. This CDR3 region has 14 residues.

This clone was seen a handful of times. The rearrangement links TRBV11-2 to TRBJ2-7, with D maybe TRBD2 (5 bases). CDR3 length equals 15 residues. Per germline, CDR1 SGHAT and CDR2 FQNNGV. Trimming shortened V by 6 bases and J by 5 bases, and 20 bases separated the two germline ends. The CDR3 bases are TGTGCCAGCAGTGACCCGTCGGTGGGGAGAGACGAGCAGTACTTC. Amino acids: CASSDPSVGRDEQYF.

The rearrangement uses TRBV5-1 and TRBJ1-4; the match to TRBD1 covers 7 bases. The CDR3 is 16 amino acids. CDR1 SGHRS and CDR2 YFSETQ come from the germline V gene. With V trimmed by 4 bases and J by 0 bases, 6 bases remained unmatched. CDR3 sequence: CASSVGTAATNEKLFF. CDR3 in DNA: TGCGCCAGCAGCGTGGGGACAGCGGCAACTAATGAAAAACTGTTTTTT.

The chain joins TRBV27 to TRBJ1-2; D not resolved. The CDR3 consists of 12 residues. CDR1 and CDR2 from the germline V gene are MNHEY and SMNVEV (reference sequence). V was shortened by 6 bases and J by 4 bases, with 9 bases between the two germline ends. The CDR3: CASRESSYGYTF. CDR3 sequence (DNA): TGTGCCAGCAGAGAGTCTTCCTATGGCTACACCTTC.

The chain employs TRBV4-2 and TRBJ1-1; 9 nucleotides agree with TRBD1. Trimming at V came to 4 bases and at J to 6 bases, leaving 6 bases not matched to a gene. This CDR3 is 14 amino acids long. CDR1 and CDR2 (germline): LGHNA, YNFKEQ. The CDR3: CASSRDREMPEAFF. Written as DNA, the CDR3 is TGTGCCAGCAGCCGGGACAGGGAGATGCCTGAAGCTTTCTTT.

This chain uses TRBV5-1 with TRBJ2-3, with 8 bases identical to TRBD1. V dropped 2 bases and J dropped 2; count of bases not matched to a gene: 7. From germline, CDR1 is SGHRS and CDR2 YFSETQ. The length of the CDR3 is 16 residues. The CDR3: CASSFFTGGVTDTQYF. The CDR3, as DNA: TGCGCCAGCAGCTTCTTCACAGGGGGAGTCACAGATACGCAGTATTTT.

V and J are TRBV11-2 and TRBJ2-7; 12 bases agree with TRBD1. CDR3 length: 15 amino acids. Germline CDR1 and CDR2: SGHAT and FQNNGV. Trimming took 5 bases from V and 6 from J; bases not matched to a gene: 8. CDR3: CASSPTGTGGPEQYF. The CDR3 coding sequence is TGTGCCAGCAGCCCGACCGGGACAGGGGGCCCCGAGCAGTACTTC.

This chain links TRBV9 with TRBJ2-1; 10 bases line up with TRBD2. The germline gives CDR1 SGDLS, CDR2 YYNGEE. The J segment lost 8 bases and the V segment lost 4 bases, leaving 12 bases of the junction unmatched. The CDR3 has 16 amino acids. As DNA, the CDR3 is TGTGCCAGCAGCACAGACCCTAGCGGGGGTACTTATGAGCAGTTCTTC. It yields the protein CASSTDPSGGTYEQFF.

This clone has a handful of counts. The chain recombines TRBV5-1 with TRBJ1-4; possibly TRBD1 for D (6 bases). The V and J ends lost 4 bases and 4 bases respectively, with 8 bases between them. CDR3 length equals 13 residues. Germline V CDR1 and CDR2: SGHRS, YFSETQ. CDR3 nucleotide sequence: TGCGCCAGCAGCCGACAGGATAATGAAAAACTGTTTTTT. Amino acids: CASSRQDNEKLFF.

The CDR3 sequence: CASSLGSSGSSYEQYF. The CDR3 nucleotides are TGTGCCAGCAGCTTAGGGTCTAGCGGGAGCTCCTACGAGCAGTACTTC. This chain links TRBV7-2 with TRBJ2-7, with 10 bases that match TRBD2. Unmatched junction bases numbered 3, after V lost 1 base and J lost 0 bases. In germline, CDR1 is SGHTA, CDR2 FQGNSA. The CDR3 is 16 residues long.

In this sample, this clone turned up a few times. V is TRBV2 and J is TRBJ2-5; 12 bases are shared with TRBD2. Germline lookup yields CDR1 SNHLY and CDR2 FYNNEI. This CDR3 region has 15 residues. The junction had 6 bases not matched to a gene; V was cut back by 5 bases and J by 5 bases. This chain's CDR3 is CASSQTSGRGETQYF. The CDR3 nucleotides read TGTGCCAGCAGTCAGACTAGCGGGAGAGGGGAGACCCAGTACTTC. Together with reference TRBV2 and TRBJ2-5, the CDR3 gives the full variable domain: EPEVTQTPSHQVTQMGQEVILRCVPISNHLYFYWYRQILGQKVEFLVSFYNNEISEKSEIFDDQFSVERPDGSNFTLKIRSTKLEDSAMYFCASSQTSGRGETQYFGPGTRLLVL.

The chain carries TRBV5-1 and TRBJ2-2; the D is unclear. The CDR3 sequence is 14 residues long. The V end was cut by 4 bases, the J end by 5 bases, with 12 bases between. Germline V gives CDR1 SGHRS, CDR2 YFSETQ. The CDR3 bases are TGCGCCAGCAGCCCCACGGCCGGGACCGGGGAGCTGTTTTTT. The encoded protein is CASSPTAGTGELFF.

The chain links TRBV4-3 to TRBJ2-1; D is possibly TRBD1 (5 bases). With 4 bases removed from V and 10 bases from J, the gap between germline ends came to 11 bases. The CDR3 is 12 residues long. Looked up from germline, CDR1 is LGHNA and CDR2 is YSLEER. The CDR3 DNA sequence: TGCGCCAGCAGCCGGGGCGCTTCGGAGCAGTTCTTC. Residues: CASSRGASEQFF.

The table lists this clone with a few counts. The chain recombines TRBV6-5 with TRBJ2-7, with 9 positions matching TRBD2. The length of the CDR3 is 15 residues. The V and J ends lost 0 bases and 3 bases, in that order; junction bases with no gene match: 3. Looked up from germline, CDR1 is MNHEY and CDR2 is SVGAGI. The CDR3 nucleotides are TGTGCCAGCAGTTACTCGGCTAGCGGGGTCTACGAGCAGTACTTC. Amino acids: CASSYSASGVYEQYF.

The V gene is TRBV13, the J gene TRBJ2-3; TRBD2 aligns across 9 bases. Germline V gene lookup returns CDR1 PRHDT and CDR2 FYEKMQ (reference sequence). The trim removed 5 bases at V and 5 bases at J, leaving 11 bases unmatched. The CDR3 runs to 16 residues. The CDR3: CASSLGTSRVVDTQYF. CDR3 nucleotides: TGTGCCAGCAGCCTCGGGACTAGCAGGGTAGTAGATACGCAGTATTTT. The full variable domain, in which reference TRBV13 and TRBJ2-3 provide the parts outside the CDR3, is AAGVIQSPRHLIKEKRETATLKCYPIPRHDTVYWYQQGPGQDPQFLISFYEKMQSDKGSIPDRFSAQQFSDYHSELNMSSLELGDSALYFCASSLGTSRVVDTQYFGPGTRLTVL.

This rearrangement joins TRBV10-3 to TRBJ2-1, with D maybe TRBD2 (6 bases). The CDR3 is 12 amino acids. Germline V lookup: CDR1 ENHRY, CDR2 SYGVKD. The ends were cut back, 7 bases at V and 5 bases at J, with 9 bases in the middle. The CDR3 reads CAIISGDNEQFF. CDR3 sequence (DNA): TGTGCCATCATCTCGGGGGACAATGAGCAGTTCTTC.

The table lists this clone with a count of one. The chain is built from TRBV2 and TRBJ2-7; 7 nucleotides match TRBD1. The CDR3 loop spans 14 amino acids. In germline, CDR1 is SNHLY, CDR2 FYNNEI. V was clipped by 5 bases and J by 2 bases; unmatched bases: 6. The CDR3 region is CASSPQGTAYEQYF. CDR3 coding DNA: TGTGCCAGCAGTCCCCAAGGGACAGCCTACGAGCAGTACTTC.

This chain links TRBV12-5 with TRBJ2-1; TRBD2 matches 9 bases. Germline CDR1 reads LGHNT; CDR2 reads FRNRAP. V lost 4 bases to trimming and J lost 0 bases; unmatched junction nucleotides: 10. The length of the CDR3 is 18 residues. The CDR3 nucleotides are TGTGCTAGTGGTTCCCCTCGAGCGGGGGGCTCCTCCTACAATGAGCAGTTCTTC. The encoded protein is CASGSPRAGGSSYNEQFF.

The chain recombines TRBV6-5 with TRBJ2-2, with TRBD1 identical over 7 bases. The CDR3 runs to 14 residues. Germline trimming cut 6 bases from V and 2 bases from J; bases unmatched to any gene: 3. CDR1 and CDR2 (germline): MNHEY, SVGAGI. The CDR3 reads CASSGTENTGELFF. Here the CDR3 DNA reads TGTGCCAGCAGCGGGACAGAAAACACCGGGGAGCTGTTTTTT.

The rearrangement links TRBV11-2 to TRBJ2-7, with TRBD2 matching 11 bases. Germline assignment: CDR1 SGHAT and CDR2 FQNNGV. The CDR3 totals 14 residues. The J segment lost 6 bases and the V segment lost 8 bases, leaving 9 bases of the junction unmatched. CDR3 protein: CASGIGLAGGEQYF. DNA for the CDR3: TGTGCCAGCGGAATAGGGCTAGCGGGAGGCGAGCAGTACTTC. Full variable domain (missing parts from reference TRBV11-2 and TRBJ2-7): EAGVAQSPRYKIIEKRQSVAFWCNPISGHATLYWYQQILGQGPKLLIQFQNNGVVDDSQLPKDRFSAERLKGVDSTLKIQPAKLEDSAVYLCASGIGLAGGEQYFGPGTRLTVT.

This clone was picked up many times. The chain uses TRBV6-4 and TRBJ2-2; 10 positions match TRBD2. This CDR3 has 15 amino acids. The germline CDR1 and CDR2 sequences are MRHNA and SNTAGT. Trimming cost V 3 bases and J 6 bases; bases outside gene matches: 4. The CDR3 DNA follows: TGTGCCAGCAGTGAGTCTAGCGGGAGCGCCGGGGAGCTGTTTTTT. Protein product: CASSESSGSAGELFF.

This clone occurred once. The chain carries TRBV18 and TRBJ1-2; tentative D call: TRBD1 (6 bases). CDR1 and CDR2 (germline): KGHSH, LQKENI. V lost 3 bases, J lost 7 bases, and 18 bases lay in between. There are 15 residues in the CDR3. DNA for the CDR3: TGTGCCAGCTCACCGCCAATCGTACAGGGTAGTGGCTACACCTTC. Protein sequence: CASSPPIVQGSGYTF.

This rearrangement joins TRBV19 to TRBJ1-6; D might be TRBD1 (5 bases). Germline V gene lookup returns CDR1 LNHDA and CDR2 SQIVND (reference sequence). The CDR3 runs to 15 residues. Trimming left V 7 bases short and J 10 bases short, with 20 bases between. The CDR3 protein is CASTPTGDFLSPLHF. Written as DNA, the CDR3 is TGTGCCAGTACCCCCACCGGGGACTTTCTCTCACCCCTCCACTTT.

This chain uses TRBV5-6 with TRBJ2-7; 8 nucleotides agree with TRBD2. Germline V gives CDR1 SGHDT, CDR2 YYEEEE. The CDR3 loop spans 14 amino acids. Trimming removed 7 bases from V and 3 bases from J; junction bases left unmatched: 9. CDR3: CASGPGLGSYEQYF. The CDR3 DNA reads as TGTGCCAGCGGGCCGGGACTAGGAAGCTACGAGCAGTACTTC.

This clone appeared once. This chain links TRBV7-3 with TRBJ1-5; D unclear. V dropped 0 bases and J dropped 3 bases, with 12 bases sitting between them. The CDR3 extends over 16 amino acids. Germline V CDR1 and CDR2: SGHTA, FQGTGA. This CDR3 reads CASSLTQYGDNQPQHF. In DNA, the CDR3 is TGTGCCAGCAGCTTAACGCAGTACGGAGACAATCAGCCCCAGCATTTT.

J is TRBJ2-3 and V is TRBV7-6; D might be TRBD1 (5 bases). CDR1 is SGHVS and CDR2 is FNYEAQ in the germline V gene. Trimming removed 0 bases at V and 4 bases at J, with 8 bases between. The CDR3 is 14 amino acids. Here the CDR3 reads CASSLAGPSDTQYF. CDR3 DNA sequence: TGTGCCAGCAGCTTAGCGGGGCCATCAGATACGCAGTATTTT.

As regards this clone: This sample includes further DNA sequences coding for the same CDR3. This rearrangement joins TRBV5-1 to TRBJ2-1; 8 positions agree with TRBD2. V dropped 2 bases and J dropped 2; count of bases not matched to a gene: 3. The CDR3 consists of 15 residues. Germline assignment: CDR1 SGHRS and CDR2 YFSETQ. The CDR3 DNA reads as TGCGCCAGCAGCTTAGCTAGCGGGCCCTACAATGAGCAGTTCTTC. Protein product: CASSLASGPYNEQFF. The variable domain in full, completed from reference TRBV5-1 and TRBJ2-1, reads KAGVTQTPRYLIKTRGQQVTLSCSPISGHRSVSWYQQTPGQGLQFLFEYFSETQRNKGNFPGRFSGRQFSNSRSEMNVSTLELGDSALYLCASSLASGPYNEQFFGPGTRLTVL.

The chain joins TRBV9 to TRBJ1-2; D remains ambiguous. Germline CDR1 and CDR2: SGDLS and YYNGEE. The ends were cut back, 4 bases at V and 7 bases at J, with 8 bases in the middle. This CDR3 region has 11 residues. This chain's CDR3 is CASSTTSGYTF. Here the CDR3 DNA reads TGTGCCAGCAGCACAACATCTGGCTACACCTTC.

The chain employs TRBV29-1 and TRBJ2-7; D is unresolved. Deletions cut 5 bases from V and 4 bases from J, with 9 bases between. The CDR3 is 11 amino acids. Germline loops: CDR1 SQVTM, CDR2 ANQGSEA. The DNA for the CDR3 is TGCAGCGTTATCAGAGCGTACGAGCAGTACTTC. Translated: CSVIRAYEQYF.

Comment on this clone: Germline is not matched at one junction end, which may reflect a read error. V usage is TRBV7-7 and J usage is TRBJ2-5, with a possible D match to TRBD1 (5 bases). Germline V gene data show CDR1 as SSHAT and CDR2 as FNYEAQ (reference sequence). CDR3 length: 15 amino acids. The CDR3 sequence is CASSFTGYAGETQYF. CDR3 sequence (DNA): TGTGCTAGCAGCTTCACAGGATATGCAGGCGAGACCCAGTACTTC.

The chain uses TRBV27 and TRBJ2-7; maybe TRBD1 (6 bases). From germline, CDR1 is MNHEY and CDR2 SMNVEV (reference sequence). The V end was cut by 5 bases, the J end by 7 bases, with 12 bases between. The CDR3 is made up of 12 amino acids. CDR3 nucleotide sequence: TGTGCCAGCAGTCCCCGTAGGGGGGAGCAGTACTTC. Its protein is CASSPRRGEQYF.

This rearrangement joins TRBV9 to TRBJ2-5; 9 positions match TRBD1. Trimming at V came to 3 bases and at J to 3 bases, leaving 6 bases not matched to a gene. Germline V gene data show CDR1 as SGDLS and CDR2 as YYNGEE. CDR3 size: 15 residues. As DNA, the CDR3 is TGTGCCAGCAGCGCCGGGACAGGGTATGAAGAGACCCAGTACTTC. Translation gives CASSAGTGYEETQYF.